Listed here are 27 T cell receptor beta chains from one sample, sequenced in a study of regulatory T cells in long-lasting Graves disease. This sample's time point: persistent/refractory GD, antithyroid drugs over 5 years with positive TRAb. PBMCs were the source of the RNA used for TCR sequencing. Through Arm-PCR of CDR3 regions and iRepertoire HTBI primers, TCR beta libraries were built. MiXCR, run by TCRdb on the multiplex PCR reads, gives a single entry per CDR3 protein. The sample lists hundreds of thousands of distinct CDR3 sequences, less than 25% occurring once. Sequenced here: peripheral blood mononuclear cells (PBMCs), sampled when the disease was refractory, from a patient treated with antithyroid drugs. These receptor sequences come from a female donor with Graves disease.

There are many counts of this clonotype. The chain carries TRBV12-3 or TRBV12-4 and TRBJ1-6; 10 positions agree with TRBD1. V lost 6 bases to trimming and J lost 5 bases; unmatched junction nucleotides: 7. The CDR3 is 16 residues long. The CDR3 sequence: CASSQGQGFNNSPLHF. DNA of the CDR3: TGTGCCAGCAGCCAGGGACAGGGGTTCAATAATTCACCCCTCCACTTT.

The CDR3: CASSPGVSYNEQFF. In nucleotides, the CDR3 is TGTGCCAGTAGCCCGGGGGTATCCTACAATGAGCAGTTCTTC. V and J are TRBV19 and TRBJ2-1; possible D gene TRBD2, 6 bases. V was pared by 6 bases and J by 1 base, with 10 bases between. Germline V CDR1 and CDR2: LNHDA, SQIVND (reference sequence). The CDR3 runs to 14 residues.

The chain carries TRBV6-5 and TRBJ1-2; D unclear. Trimming removed 3 bases at V and 7 bases at J, with 12 bases between. Germline CDR1 reads MNHEY; CDR2 reads SVGAGI. The CDR3 runs 13 residues. The chain's CDR3 is CASSYSDGSGYTF. The DNA for the CDR3 is TGTGCCAGCAGTTATAGTGACGGGTCTGGCTACACCTTC.

The genes are TRBV28 and TRBJ2-7, with D uncertain. Germline CDR1 is MDHEN and CDR2 is SYDVKM. The CDR3 covers 13 residues. Trimming left V 1 base short and J 5 bases short, with 9 bases between. The DNA for the CDR3 is TGTGCCAGCAGTTTATATAGGGATCACGAGCAGTACTTC. It yields the protein CASSLYRDHEQYF.

The chain links TRBV3-1 to TRBJ2-7; 10 nucleotides line up with TRBD2. The CDR3 consists of 17 residues. After removal of 1 base from V and 5 bases from J, the junction contained 11 bases not matched to a gene. Germline lookup yields CDR1 LGHDT and CDR2 YNNKEL (reference sequence). The CDR3 loop reads CASSQGGSGTSVDEQYF. The CDR3 nucleotides are TGTGCCAGCAGCCAAGGGGGATCCGGGACTAGCGTGGACGAGCAGTACTTC.

The chain has TRBV27 and TRBJ2-1; 10 bases map to TRBD1. The CDR3 is made up of 17 amino acids. Germline V gives CDR1 MNHEY, CDR2 SMNVEV (reference sequence). J lost 6 bases, V lost 2 bases, and 10 bases had no gene match. DNA of the CDR3: TGTGCCAGCAGTTTAAGGGCCACGCGGACAGGGGGCAATGAGCAGTTCTTC. The encoded protein is CASSLRATRTGGNEQFF.

This clonotype came up a few times. V and J are TRBV6-1 and TRBJ1-1; possible D gene TRBD1, 5 bases. Trimming stripped 2 bases from V and 7 bases from J, with 8 bases between. CDR1 is MNHNS, CDR2 SASEGT, per germline. CDR3 length: 12 residues. CDR3 protein: CASSERGIEAFF. In DNA form, the CDR3 reads TGTGCCAGCAGTGAACGGGGGATTGAAGCTTTCTTT.

In this sample, this clonotype turned up many times. The J gene is TRBJ2-7, the V gene TRBV13; possible D gene TRBD1, 5 bases. The V gene's germline CDR1 is PRHDT and CDR2 FYEKMQ (reference sequence). This CDR3 comprises 13 residues. The V end was cut by 5 bases, the J end by 6 bases, with 14 bases between. CDR3 in amino acids: CASSVGQGPEQYF. In DNA form, the CDR3 reads TGTGCCAGCAGCGTGGGTCAGGGCCCCGAGCAGTACTTC.

This clonotype has only a few counts. The V and J genes are TRBV6-1 and TRBJ2-1, with D uncertain. The CDR3 totals 12 residues. CDR1 MNHNS and CDR2 SASEGT come from the germline V gene. Trimming left V 6 bases short and J 4 bases short, with 7 bases between. CDR3 region: CASRQIYNEQFF. CDR3 nucleotide sequence: TGTGCCAGCAGACAAATTTACAATGAGCAGTTCTTC.

This clonotype was detected many times. The gene calls are TRBV12-3 or TRBV12-4 and TRBJ1-5; D uncertain. Trimming removed 4 bases from V and 2 bases from J, with 15 bases in between. The CDR3 runs to 16 residues. The chain's CDR3 is CASSSRALRGNQPQHF. CDR3 coding DNA: TGTGCCAGCAGTTCGCGGGCTTTGCGGGGCAATCAGCCCCAGCATTTT.

This clonotype occurred many times. The rearrangement uses TRBV5-6 and TRBJ1-1, with TRBD1 matching over 8 bases. Germline CDR1 reads SGHDT; CDR2 reads YYEEEE. This CDR3 has 13 residues. V lost 5 bases and J lost 4; bases outside the gene matches: 4. The CDR3, as DNA: TGTGCCAGCAGTCCGGACAGGGCCACTGAAGCTTTCTTT. The encoded protein is CASSPDRATEAFF.

In its sample, this clonotype was seen many times. V gene TRBV7-2 combines with J gene TRBJ2-7, with TRBD2 matching 14 bases. The V gene end was trimmed by 7 bases and the J gene end by 1 base; junction bases not matched to a gene: 15. Germline V gives CDR1 SGHTA, CDR2 FQGNSA. The CDR3 has 19 residues. CDR3 sequence: CASTLQSGLAGALSYEQYF. CDR3 DNA: TGTGCCAGCACCCTGCAATCGGGACTAGCGGGAGCCCTTTCCTACGAGCAGTACTTC.

This clonotype has only a few counts. The gene calls are TRBV9 and TRBJ1-1, with unresolved D. Trimming stripped 4 bases from V and 0 bases from J, with 13 bases between. The germline V gene encodes CDR1 SGDLS and CDR2 YYNGEE. There are 15 residues in the CDR3. This CDR3 reads CASSPEGGMNTEAFF. The CDR3 coding sequence is TGTGCCAGCAGCCCAGAGGGAGGGATGAACACTGAAGCTTTCTTT.

In its sample, this clonotype was seen a few times. This chain uses TRBV10-3 with TRBJ1-2; the D gene is possibly TRBD1 (6 bases). This CDR3 region has 14 residues. The germline V gene has CDR1 ENHRY and CDR2 SYGVKD. The V gene lost 6 bases and the J gene lost 5 bases, with 16 bases spanning the gap. The DNA for the CDR3 is TGTGCCATCAGGCCGGGAGGGACAAGTTATGGCTACACCTTC. Encoded protein: CAIRPGGTSYGYTF.

V gene TRBV14 combines with J gene TRBJ1-1; D gene ambiguous. Germline V gene sequence: CDR1 SGHDN, CDR2 FVKESK. V was pared by 1 base and J by 5 bases, with 11 bases between. The CDR3 spans 14 residues. Here the CDR3 DNA reads TGTGCCAGCAGCCAAGGGGAGTTGGGGACTGAAGCTTTCTTT. Translated, it gives CASSQGELGTEAFF.

The chain uses TRBV10-3 and TRBJ2-7; 8 positions agree with TRBD1. Losses at the gene ends were 0 bases for V and 6 bases for J; bases not matched to a gene: 10. The germline CDR1 and CDR2 sequences are ENHRY and SYGVKD. This CDR3 is built from 16 residues. The CDR3 spells CAISESGRTGTGEQYF. The CDR3 DNA follows: TGTGCCATCAGTGAGTCTGGAAGAACAGGGACAGGCGAGCAGTACTTC.

This clonotype was detected many times. The chain links TRBV6-5 to TRBJ1-1; a possible D gene is TRBD1 (6 bases). The germline CDR1 and CDR2 sequences are MNHEY and SVGAGI. The germline V and J ends were trimmed by 0 bases and 5 bases, with 13 bases remaining between them. The CDR3 loop spans 15 amino acids. The DNA for the CDR3 is TGTGCCAGCAGTTACTCAGATCGGGGGGCGACTGAAGCTTTCTTT. It specifies CASSYSDRGATEAFF.

This clonotype was recorded many times. The chain has TRBV28 and TRBJ2-7; 7 positions agree with TRBD2. Germline values: CDR1 MDHEN, CDR2 SYDVKM. Germline trimming cut 5 bases from V and 0 bases from J; bases unmatched to any gene: 10. This CDR3 region has 16 residues. CDR3 in DNA: TGTGCCAGCAGTACCCGACAGAGCGGGAACTCCTACGAGCAGTACTTC. It translates to CASSTRQSGNSYEQYF.

DNA of the CDR3: TGCAGTGCCGGAGCCGGGGATACGCAGTATTTT. Translation: CSAGAGDTQYF. The chain couples TRBV20-1 to TRBJ2-3; D remains unclear. This CDR3 has 11 residues. Germline-derived CDR1 and CDR2 are DFQATT and SNEGSKA (reference sequence). Trimming took 6 bases from V and 6 from J, leaving 10 bases between them.

This clonotype was detected ten times or more. This rearrangement joins TRBV12-3 or TRBV12-4 to TRBJ1-4; D is unresolved. The CDR3 runs to 14 residues. V lost 3 bases and J lost 0, with 5 bases in between. The CDR3 loop is CASSFFTTNEKLFF. The CDR3 nucleotides read TGTGCCAGCAGTTTCTTTACAACTAATGAAAAACTGTTTTTT.

This clonotype was seen many times. This rearrangement joins TRBV28 to TRBJ1-2, with 8 bases that match TRBD1. CDR3 length: 15 residues. Per the germline V gene, CDR1 is MDHEN and CDR2 is SYDVKM. V lost 3 bases and J lost 4; bases outside the gene matches: 7. The CDR3 sequence is CASSFWRTGTYGYTF. In DNA, the CDR3 is TGTGCCAGCAGTTTCTGGCGGACAGGGACCTATGGCTACACCTTC.

This chain links TRBV20-1 with TRBJ2-1; D not certain. The CDR3 has 14 residues. Germline lookup yields CDR1 DFQATT and CDR2 SNEGSKA (reference sequence). V was cut by 6 bases and J by 5 bases, with 17 bases left in between. This chain's CDR3 is CSAETQKVHNEQFF. As DNA, the CDR3 is TGCAGTGCCGAAACTCAGAAGGTTCACAATGAGCAGTTCTTC.

In its sample, this clonotype was seen a few times. The chain has TRBV6-5 and TRBJ2-7; TRBD2 might be the D (6 bases). Germline V gene lookup returns CDR1 MNHEY and CDR2 SVGAGI. This CDR3 is built from 15 residues. Trimming took 2 bases from V and 3 from J, leaving 14 bases between them. CDR3: CASSYGGLIHYEQYF. The CDR3 DNA reads TGTGCCAGCAGTTACGGAGGACTAATTCACTACGAGCAGTACTTC.

This clonotype was detected ten times or more. The chain combines TRBV7-2 with TRBJ1-4; 7 bases are shared with TRBD1. The CDR3 extends over 15 amino acids. Unmatched junction bases numbered 7, after V lost 4 bases and J lost 5 bases. Germline CDR1 reads SGHTA; CDR2 reads FQGNSA. CDR3 DNA sequence: TGTGCCAGCAGCTCCCGGACAGGCCCGAATGAAAAACTGTTTTTT. Translation gives CASSSRTGPNEKLFF. Variable domain in full (rest from reference TRBV7-2 and TRBJ1-4): GAGVSQSPSNKVTEKGKDVELRCDPISGHTALYWYRQSLGQGLEFLIYFQGNSAPDKSGLPSDRFSAERTGGSVSTLTIQRTQQEDSAVYLCASSSRTGPNEKLFFGSGTQLSVL.

This clonotype was picked up many times. This sequence joins TRBV2 and TRBJ1-1; 7 nucleotides agree with TRBD1. Germline assignment: CDR1 SNHLY and CDR2 FYNNEI. After removal of 0 bases from V and 3 bases from J, the junction contained 7 bases not matched to a gene. This CDR3 contains 16 residues. This chain's CDR3 is CASSEAPLGQHTEAFF. CDR3 nucleotide sequence: TGTGCCAGCAGTGAAGCGCCCTTGGGACAGCACACTGAAGCTTTCTTT.

This clonotype has ten or more counts. The chain employs TRBV6-1 and TRBJ1-6; no definite D call. The CDR3 runs to 12 residues. V lost 6 bases, J lost 9 bases, and 9 bases lay in between. CDR1 MNHNS and CDR2 SASEGT come from the germline V gene. CDR3 DNA: TGTGCCAGCAGCAATCCGTCTTCACCCCTCCACTTT. It specifies CASSNPSSPLHF.

The sample holds a few counts of this clonotype. This rearrangement joins TRBV2 to TRBJ1-3; 8 nucleotides match TRBD1. The CDR3 covers 16 residues. In germline, CDR1 is SNHLY, CDR2 FYNNEI. The J segment lost 0 bases and the V segment lost 4 bases, leaving 5 bases of the junction unmatched. CDR3 bases: TGTGCCAGCAGTGGGGACAGGCCCCTCTCTGGAAACACCATATATTTT. It is translated as CASSGDRPLSGNTIYF.